The 7 T cell receptor beta chains below were found in one sample sequenced in a study of T cells in localized non-small cell lung cancer. Data came from immunoSEQ multiplex PCR; TCRdb stores just in-frame clones and leaves some out. In the table there are some 50,000 clones, approximately 81% of which are singletons. The material sequenced was peripheral blood mononuclear cells, taken before any cancer treatment. These TCRs come from a man between 40 and 69 years old with stage III lung adenocarcinoma.

The rearrangement links TRBV27 to TRBJ2-3; TRBD1 matches at 9 bases. The length of the CDR3 is 15 residues. V trimming: 6 bases; J trimming: 1 base; junction bases outside the gene matches: 5. Looked up from germline, CDR1 is MNHEY and CDR2 is SMNVEV (reference sequence). The CDR3 loop is CASSRRDRGTDTQYF. Written as DNA, the CDR3 is TGTGCCAGCAGCCGACGGGACAGGGGCACAGATACGCAGTATTTT.

The chain combines TRBV5-1 with TRBJ2-3, with D perhaps matching TRBD2 (5 bases). The ends were cut back, 0 bases at V and 6 bases at J, with 11 bases in the middle. The CDR3 is 14 residues long. The germline CDR1 and CDR2 sequences are SGHRS and YFSETQ. CDR3: CASSLDGNSDTQYF. The CDR3, as DNA: TGCGCCAGCAGCTTGGACGGGAATTCGGATACGCAGTATTTT.

This clone appeared a few times. This rearrangement joins TRBV25-1 to TRBJ1-1; tentatively, D is TRBD1 (5 bases). Germline CDR1 reads MGHDK; CDR2 reads SYGVNS. CDR3 length equals 13 residues. The V end was cut by 1 base, the J end by 8 bases, with 11 bases between. The CDR3 DNA reads TGTGCCAGCAGTGAATTGGGGACCAACGAAGCTTTCTTT. Amino acids: CASSELGTNEAFF.

The V and J genes are TRBV5-1 and TRBJ2-1; D is unclear. CDR3 size: 14 residues. The germline V gene has CDR1 SGHRS and CDR2 YFSETQ. V was shortened by 4 bases and J by 5 bases, with 13 bases between the two germline ends. The chain's CDR3 is CASSLAKLHNEQFF. Written as DNA, the CDR3 is TGCGCCAGCAGCCTCGCGAAGCTCCACAATGAGCAGTTCTTC.

This clone was recorded only once. V and J are TRBV5-6 and TRBJ2-4; possibly TRBD1 for D (5 bases). Per germline, CDR1 SGHDT and CDR2 YYEEEE. The CDR3 spans 15 residues. The ends were cut back, 3 bases at V and 5 bases at J, with 15 bases in the middle. The CDR3 DNA is TGTGCCAGCAGCTCACAGTTGACAGACCAAAACATTCAGTACTTC. Residues: CASSSQLTDQNIQYF.

This clone came up a few times. J is TRBJ1-5 and V is TRBV2; maybe TRBD1 (6 bases). Trimming cost V 8 bases and J 0 bases, with 8 bases left between them. CDR3 length: 13 amino acids. CDR1 is SNHLY and CDR2 is FYNNEI in the germline V gene. Here the CDR3 reads CASAGDSNQPQHF. The CDR3 bases are TGTGCCAGCGCAGGGGATAGCAATCAGCCCCAGCATTTT.

The V and J genes are TRBV30 and TRBJ1-5; D gene unclear. Germline loops: CDR1 GTSNPN, CDR2 SVGIG (reference sequence). Trimming cost V 2 bases and J 5 bases, with 7 bases left between them. This CDR3 has 12 amino acids. CDR3 loop: CAWSYSHQPQHF. For the CDR3, the DNA is TGTGCCTGGAGTTACAGTCATCAGCCCCAGCATTTT.